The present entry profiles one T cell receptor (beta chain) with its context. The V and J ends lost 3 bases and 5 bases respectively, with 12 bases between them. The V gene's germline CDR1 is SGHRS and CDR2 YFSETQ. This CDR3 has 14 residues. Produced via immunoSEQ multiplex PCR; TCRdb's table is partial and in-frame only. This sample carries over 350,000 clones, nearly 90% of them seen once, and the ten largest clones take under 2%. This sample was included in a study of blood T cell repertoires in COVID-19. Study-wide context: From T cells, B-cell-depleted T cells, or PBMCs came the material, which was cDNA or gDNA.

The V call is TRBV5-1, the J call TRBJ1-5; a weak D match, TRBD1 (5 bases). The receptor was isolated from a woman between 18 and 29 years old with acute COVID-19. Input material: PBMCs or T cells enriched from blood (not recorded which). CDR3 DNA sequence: TGCGCCAGCAGCTCCGACGGGACTCATCAGCCCCAGCATTTT. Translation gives CASSSDGTHQPQHF.